This T cell receptor beta chain was identified during a study of cytomegalovirus exposure and HLA in healthy donors. Study observations and caveats: With further analysis later on, most CMV-associated TCR beta chains appeared HLA-restricted.

PCR amplification relied on 60 Vbeta primers (plus 13 Jbeta primers). TCRdb keeps only in-frame clones here, not all; method: immunoSEQ multiplex PCR. The sample yields about 64,000 clones, 85% seen once. This CDR3 region has 17 residues. J gave up 7 bases and V 3 bases, and 14 bases lay outside the gene matches. Germline-derived CDR1 and CDR2 are KGHSH and LQKENI. Concerning this clone itself: Antigen unknown.

This TCR was sampled from a female donor in good health and CMV-seronegative. The chain couples TRBV18 to TRBJ2-3; 9 bases agree with TRBD1. The sequencing sample was made of PBMCs. CDR3 bases: TGTGCCAGCTCACCGGGACAGGGTGCTGGGATACTCCATACGCAGTATTTT. This sequence encodes CASSPGQGAGILHTQYF. The full variable domain, with the rest looked up from reference TRBV18 and TRBJ2-3, is NAGVMQNPRHLVRRRGQEARLRCSPMKGHSHVYWYRQLPEEGLKFMVYLQKENIIDESGMPKERFSAEFPKEGPSILRIQQVVRGDSAAYFCASSPGQGAGILHTQYFGPGTRLTVL.